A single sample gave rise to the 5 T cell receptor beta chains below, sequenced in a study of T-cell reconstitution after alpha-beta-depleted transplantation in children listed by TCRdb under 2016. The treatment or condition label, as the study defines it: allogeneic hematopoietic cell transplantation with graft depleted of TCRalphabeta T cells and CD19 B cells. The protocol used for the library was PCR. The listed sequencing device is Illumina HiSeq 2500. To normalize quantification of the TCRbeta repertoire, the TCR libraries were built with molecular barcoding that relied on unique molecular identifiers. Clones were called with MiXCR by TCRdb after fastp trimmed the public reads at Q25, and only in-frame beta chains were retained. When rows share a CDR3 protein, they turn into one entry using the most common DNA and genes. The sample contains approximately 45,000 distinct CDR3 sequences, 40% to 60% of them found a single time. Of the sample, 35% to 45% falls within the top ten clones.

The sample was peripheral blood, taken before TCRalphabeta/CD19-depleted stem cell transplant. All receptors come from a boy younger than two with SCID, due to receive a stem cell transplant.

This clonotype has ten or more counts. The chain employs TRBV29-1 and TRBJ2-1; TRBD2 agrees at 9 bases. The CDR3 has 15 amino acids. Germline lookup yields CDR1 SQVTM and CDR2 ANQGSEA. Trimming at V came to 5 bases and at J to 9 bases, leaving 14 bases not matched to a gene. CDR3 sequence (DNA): TGCAGCGTTAGCAAGACCAGCGGGGGGATTGGTGAGCAGTTCTTC. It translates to CSVSKTSGGIGEQFF.

The CDR3 here is CSARGQGRTDTQYF. The CDR3 DNA is TGCAGTGCTAGGGGACAGGGACGGACAGATACGCAGTATTTT. The chain couples TRBV20-1 to TRBJ2-3; 9 bases fit TRBD1. The CDR3 has 14 residues. Trimming took 3 bases from V and 3 from J; bases not matched to a gene: 4. Per germline, CDR1 DFQATT and CDR2 SNEGSKA (reference sequence).

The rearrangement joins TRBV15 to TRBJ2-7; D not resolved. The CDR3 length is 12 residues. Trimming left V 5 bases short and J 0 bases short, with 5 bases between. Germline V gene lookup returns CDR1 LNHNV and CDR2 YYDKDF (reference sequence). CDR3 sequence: CATSLNSYEQYF. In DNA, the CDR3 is TGTGCCACCAGCCTCAACTCCTACGAGCAGTACTTC.

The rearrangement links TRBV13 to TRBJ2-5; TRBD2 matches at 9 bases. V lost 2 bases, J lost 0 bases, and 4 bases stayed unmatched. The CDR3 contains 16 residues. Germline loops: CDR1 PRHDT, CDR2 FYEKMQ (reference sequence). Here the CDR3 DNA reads TGTGCCAGCAGCTTATTTAGCGGGGGTTACCAAGAGACCCAGTACTTC. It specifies CASSLFSGGYQETQYF.

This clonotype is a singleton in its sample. The CDR3 DNA sequence: TGTGCCACCATTGAAAAGAACACTGAAGCTTTCTTT. Encoded protein: CATIEKNTEAFF. The chain uses TRBV24-1 and TRBJ1-1; no clear D gene. Trimming took off 8 bases at V and 1 base at J, with 7 bases between the two ends. The germline gives CDR1 KGHDR, CDR2 SFDVKD. The length of the CDR3 is 12 residues.